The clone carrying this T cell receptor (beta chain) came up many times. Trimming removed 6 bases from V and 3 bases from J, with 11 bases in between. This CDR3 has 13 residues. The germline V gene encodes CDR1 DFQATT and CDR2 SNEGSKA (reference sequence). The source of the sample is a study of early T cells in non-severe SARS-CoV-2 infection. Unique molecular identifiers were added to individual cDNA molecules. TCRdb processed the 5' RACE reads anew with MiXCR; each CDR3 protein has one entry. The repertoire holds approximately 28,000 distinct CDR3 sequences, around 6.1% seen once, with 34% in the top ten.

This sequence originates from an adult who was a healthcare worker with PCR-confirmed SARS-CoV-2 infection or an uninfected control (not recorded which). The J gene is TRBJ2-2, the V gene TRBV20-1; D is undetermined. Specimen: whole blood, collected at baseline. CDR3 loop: CSAPKWDTGELFF. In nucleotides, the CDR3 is TGCAGTGCGCCGAAGTGGGACACCGGGGAGCTGTTTTTT.